One sample yielded the 2 T cell receptor beta chains listed below, sequenced in a study of blood T cells in healthy people across ages. For the second PCR, which ran for about 7 to 11 cycles, a sample-barcoded 5' primer and a J-beta primer mix were used. TCRdb re-analysed the 5' RACE reads in MiXCR, keeping a single row per CDR3 protein. The sample has approximately 940,000 distinct CDR3 sequences, roughly 50% seen once. Source material: blood. The receptors were gathered from a man in his thirties or forties in good health.

The gene calls are TRBV6-6 and TRBJ1-1; D remains ambiguous. CDR1 is MNHNY, CDR2 SVGAGI, per germline (reference sequence). The CDR3 consists of 15 residues. Trimming shortened V by 2 bases and J by 4 bases, and 14 bases separated the two germline ends. DNA of the CDR3: TGTGCCAGCAGTTACGAATTGGGCGTTGGCACTGAAGCTTTCTTT. Its protein is CASSYELGVGTEAFF.

The table lists this clonotype with a few counts. The chain recombines TRBV5-1 with TRBJ2-1; 8 nucleotides match TRBD2. The CDR3 contains 14 residues. V gave up 0 bases and J gave up 5 bases; unmatched junction bases: 1. CDR1 and CDR2 from the germline V gene are SGHRS and YFSETQ. CDR3 DNA: TGCGCCAGCAGCTTGGGTAGCGGGAACAATGAGCAGTTCTTC. Translated: CASSLGSGNNEQFF.